These T cell receptor beta chains were read from a single sample in a study of T-cell memory formation after mild COVID-19. TCRdb processed the 5' RACE reads anew with MiXCR; each CDR3 protein has one entry. The sample contains 580,000 or so distinct CDR3 sequences, around 15% of which appear only once. The sample consisted of PBMCs or a T cell subset sorted from them (not recorded which). All receptors come from an adult woman who had mild COVID-19 (a few samples of this study predate the infection). Cell type and time point are not known. The CDR3 runs from the conserved cysteine through the conserved F or W. D genes are given only for firm matches. Clone size is given for some rows only: seen once, a few or many times, or a class if the clone is expanded.

j_call: TRBJ2-4; v_call: TRBV6-5; d_call: TRBD2; clone_size: .; cdr3_aa: CASSYAGGRENIQYF; cdr3_nt: TGTGCCAGCAGTTACGCTGGGGGGAGGGAAAACATTCAGTACTTC
j_call: TRBJ2-5; v_call: TRBV6-5; d_call: TRBD1; clone_size: few; cdr3_aa: CASSSRDRGIGETQYF; cdr3_nt: TGTGCCAGCAGCTCTCGGGACAGGGGGATTGGAGAGACCCAGTACTTC
j_call: TRBJ2-2; v_call: TRBV11-2; d_call: .; clone_size: few; cdr3_aa: CASSFLSSGELFF; cdr3_nt: TGTGCCAGCAGCTTTCTTTCGTCCGGGGAGCTGTTTTTT
j_call: TRBJ1-5; v_call: TRBV5-6; d_call: .; clone_size: .; cdr3_aa: CASRWRDQPQHF; cdr3_nt: TGTGCCAGCAGGTGGAGGGATCAGCCCCAGCATTTT
j_call: TRBJ2-7; v_call: TRBV20-1; d_call: TRBD1; clone_size: few; cdr3_aa: CSARQGNHEQYF; cdr3_nt: TGCAGTGCGAGACAGGGGAACCACGAGCAGTACTTC
j_call: TRBJ2-5; v_call: TRBV7-9; d_call: .; clone_size: .; cdr3_aa: CASSFIETQYF; cdr3_nt: TGTGCCAGCAGCTTTATAGAGACCCAGTACTTC
j_call: TRBJ2-1; v_call: TRBV20-1; d_call: TRBD2; clone_size: few; cdr3_aa: CSARAGTSGRLNEQFF; cdr3_nt: TGCAGTGCTAGAGCCGGGACTAGCGGGAGATTAAATGAGCAGTTCTTC
j_call: TRBJ2-5; v_call: TRBV6-2/TRBV6-3; d_call: .; clone_size: .; cdr3_aa: CASSFSRVRETQYF; cdr3_nt: TGTGCCAGCAGCTTCTCTAGGGTCAGGGAGACCCAGTACTTC
j_call: TRBJ2-2; v_call: TRBV11-2; d_call: .; clone_size: few; cdr3_aa: CASSLETDTGELFF; cdr3_nt: TGTGCCAGCAGCTTAGAGACGGACACCGGGGAGCTGTTTTTT
j_call: TRBJ2-7; v_call: TRBV29-1; d_call: TRBD1; clone_size: few; cdr3_aa: CSVEKTGKGYEQYF; cdr3_nt: TGCAGCGTTGAAAAGACAGGGAAAGGCTACGAGCAGTACTTC
j_call: TRBJ2-5; v_call: TRBV25-1; d_call: .; clone_size: .; cdr3_aa: CASRGGGQETQYF; cdr3_nt: TGTGCCAGCAGGGGGGGAGGCCAAGAGACCCAGTACTTC
j_call: TRBJ1-4; v_call: TRBV12-3/TRBV12-4; d_call: .; clone_size: .; cdr3_aa: CASSLARGNEKLFF; cdr3_nt: TGTGCCAGCAGTTTAGCGCGGGGTAATGAAAAACTGTTTTTT
j_call: TRBJ1-1; v_call: TRBV18; d_call: .; clone_size: .; cdr3_aa: CASSPPSVNTEAFF; cdr3_nt: TGTGCCAGCTCACCACCCTCTGTGAACACTGAAGCTTTCTTT
j_call: TRBJ1-5; v_call: TRBV7-8; d_call: .; clone_size: .; cdr3_aa: CASSHAGSNQPQHF; cdr3_nt: TGTGCCAGCAGCCACGCAGGGAGCAATCAGCCCCAGCATTTT
j_call: TRBJ2-2; v_call: TRBV27; d_call: .; clone_size: .; cdr3_aa: CASTQGVTGELFF; cdr3_nt: TGTGCCAGCACCCAGGGAGTAACTGGGGAGCTGTTTTTT
j_call: TRBJ2-5; v_call: TRBV7-2; d_call: .; clone_size: few; cdr3_aa: CASSLALFPETQYF; cdr3_nt: TGTGCCAGCAGCTTAGCTCTTTTCCCAGAGACCCAGTACTTC
j_call: TRBJ1-5; v_call: TRBV20-1; d_call: .; clone_size: .; cdr3_aa: CSARVDASGQPQHF; cdr3_nt: TGCAGTGCTAGAGTAGACGCCTCGGGACAGCCCCAGCATTTT
j_call: TRBJ1-1; v_call: TRBV12-3/TRBV12-4; d_call: .; clone_size: .; cdr3_aa: CASSPLGEAFF; cdr3_nt: TGTGCCAGCAGCCCCTTAGGGGAAGCTTTCTTT
j_call: TRBJ1-1; v_call: TRBV7-9; d_call: .; clone_size: few; cdr3_aa: CASSLRGFTEAFF; cdr3_nt: TGTGCCAGCAGCTTACGAGGTTTCACTGAAGCTTTCTTT